The T cell receptor (beta chain) under discussion was sequenced for a study of T and B cells in COVID-19 patients. At the level of the study: Most recovered patients had mild to moderate COVID-19 treated as outpatients. Notes on the study in general: Active COVID-19 showed highly clonal TRB repertoires; recovery showed diversity and richness above healthy donors. The recovered cohort had around 2,000 exclusive TCR clusters, including 30 to 40 low generation probability clusters. Sorted SARS-CoV-2-responsive or tetramer+ T cells and CD4+, regulatory and CD8+ subsets were not yet sequenced.

Germline V gives CDR1 SGHDT, CDR2 YYEEEE. V was trimmed by 4 bases and J by 7 bases, leaving 12 bases between them. The CDR3 contains 14 residues. TRB was amplified from around 250-460 ng of blood genomic DNA. Worth noting for this clonotype: As yet, its antigen is unknown.

Multiplex PCR with BIOMED2 TRB-A/B primer pools amplified TRB rearrangements. In TCRdb, the multiplex PCR reads were re-called with MiXCR into one record per CDR3 protein. The sample includes 14,000 or so distinct CDR3 sequences, 28% of them seen just once. Specimen: blood. This sequence originates from a human donor who had recovered from COVID-19. The chain uses TRBV5-6 and TRBJ1-6; tentative D call: TRBD1 (5 bases). CDR3 DNA: TGTGCCAGCAGCCCCGACAGAAGGAATTCACCCCTCCACTTT. Its protein is CASSPDRRNSPLHF.